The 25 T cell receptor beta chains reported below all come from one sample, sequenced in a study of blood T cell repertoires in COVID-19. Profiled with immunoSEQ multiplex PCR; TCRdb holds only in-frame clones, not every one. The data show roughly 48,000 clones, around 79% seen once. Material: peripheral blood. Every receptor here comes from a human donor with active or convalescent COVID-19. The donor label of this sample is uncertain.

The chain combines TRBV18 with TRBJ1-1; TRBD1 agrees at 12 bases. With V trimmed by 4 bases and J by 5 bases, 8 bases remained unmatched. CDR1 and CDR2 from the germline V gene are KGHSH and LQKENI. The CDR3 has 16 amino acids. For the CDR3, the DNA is TGTGCCAGCTCACAGGGACAGGGGGCCTCGATGACTGAAGCTTTCTTT. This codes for CASSQGQGASMTEAFF.

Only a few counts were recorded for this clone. CDR3 in DNA: TGTGCCAGCAGCTTAGTAGCGGGGTCTGAAGCTTTCTTT. Protein sequence: CASSLVAGSEAFF. This rearrangement joins TRBV7-8 to TRBJ1-1; no definite D call. Germline V gene lookup returns CDR1 SGHVS and CDR2 FQNEAQ. Trimming pared 1 base from V and 6 bases from J, leaving 9 bases between. The CDR3 length is 13 residues.

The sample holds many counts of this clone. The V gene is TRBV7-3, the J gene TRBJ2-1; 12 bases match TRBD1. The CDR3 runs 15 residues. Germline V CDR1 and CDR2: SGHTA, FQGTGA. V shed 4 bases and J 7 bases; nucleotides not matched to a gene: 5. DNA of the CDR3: TGTGCCAGCAGCTGGGGACAGGGGGCGTTTAATGAGCAGTTCTTC. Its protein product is CASSWGQGAFNEQFF.

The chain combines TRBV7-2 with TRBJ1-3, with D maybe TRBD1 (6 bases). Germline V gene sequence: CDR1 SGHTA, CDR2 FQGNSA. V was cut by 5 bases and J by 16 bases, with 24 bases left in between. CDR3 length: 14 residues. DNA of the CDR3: TGTGCCAGCAGCCCCGGGGGGAGGACAGCGGGGGTGTATTTT. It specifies CASSPGGRTAGVYF.

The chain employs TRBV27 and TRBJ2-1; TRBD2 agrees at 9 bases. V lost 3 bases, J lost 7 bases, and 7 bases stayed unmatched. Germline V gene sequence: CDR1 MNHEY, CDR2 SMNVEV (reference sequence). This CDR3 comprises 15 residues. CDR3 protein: CASSFRREGWNEQFF. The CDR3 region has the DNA TGTGCCAGCAGTTTTAGGCGGGAGGGGTGGAATGAGCAGTTCTTC.

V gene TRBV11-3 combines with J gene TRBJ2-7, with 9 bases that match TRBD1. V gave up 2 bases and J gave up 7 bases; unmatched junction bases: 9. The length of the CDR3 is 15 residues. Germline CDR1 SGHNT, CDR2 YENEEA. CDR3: CASSLIGQGTKEQYF. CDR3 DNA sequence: TGTGCCAGCAGCTTAATTGGACAGGGGACAAAAGAGCAGTACTTC.

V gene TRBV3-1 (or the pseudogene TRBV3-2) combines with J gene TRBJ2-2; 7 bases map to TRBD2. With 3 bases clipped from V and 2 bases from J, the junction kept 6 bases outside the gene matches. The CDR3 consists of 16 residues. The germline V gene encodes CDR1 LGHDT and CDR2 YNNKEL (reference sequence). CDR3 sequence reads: CASSQSGAGNTGELFF. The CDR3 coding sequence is TGTGCCAGCAGCCAGTCAGGAGCGGGAAACACCGGGGAGCTGTTTTTT.

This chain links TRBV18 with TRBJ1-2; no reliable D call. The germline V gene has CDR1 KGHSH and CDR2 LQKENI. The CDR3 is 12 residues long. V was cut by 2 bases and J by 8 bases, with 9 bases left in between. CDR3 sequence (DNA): TGTGCCAGCTCACCAGGGTTGGAGGGCTACACCTTC. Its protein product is CASSPGLEGYTF.

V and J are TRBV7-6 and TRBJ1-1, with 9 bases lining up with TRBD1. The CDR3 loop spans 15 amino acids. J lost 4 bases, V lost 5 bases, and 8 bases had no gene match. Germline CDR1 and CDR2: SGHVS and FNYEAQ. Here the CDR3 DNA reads TGTGCCAGCAGCCTGGGACAGGGAGTTGGCACTGAAGCTTTCTTT. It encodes CASSLGQGVGTEAFF. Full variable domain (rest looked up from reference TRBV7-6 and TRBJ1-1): GAGVSQSPRYKVTKRGQDVALRCDPISGHVSLYWYRQALGQGPEFLTYFNYEAQQDKSGLPNDRFSAERPEGSISTLTIQRTEQRDSAMYRCASSLGQGVGTEAFFGQGTRLTVV.

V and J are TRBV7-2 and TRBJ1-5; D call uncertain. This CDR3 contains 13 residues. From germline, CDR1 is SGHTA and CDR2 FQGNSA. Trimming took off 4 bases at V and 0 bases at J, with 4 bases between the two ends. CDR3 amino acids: CASSSYSNQPQHF. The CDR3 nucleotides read TGTGCCAGCAGCTCCTATAGCAATCAGCCCCAGCATTTT.

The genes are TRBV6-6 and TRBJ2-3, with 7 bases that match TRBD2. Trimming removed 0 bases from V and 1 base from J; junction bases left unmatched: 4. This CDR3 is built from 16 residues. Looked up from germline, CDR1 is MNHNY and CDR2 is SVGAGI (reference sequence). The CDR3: CASSYSGAGGTDTQYF. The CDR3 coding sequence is TGTGCCAGCAGTTACTCAGGGGCGGGAGGCACAGATACGCAGTATTTT.

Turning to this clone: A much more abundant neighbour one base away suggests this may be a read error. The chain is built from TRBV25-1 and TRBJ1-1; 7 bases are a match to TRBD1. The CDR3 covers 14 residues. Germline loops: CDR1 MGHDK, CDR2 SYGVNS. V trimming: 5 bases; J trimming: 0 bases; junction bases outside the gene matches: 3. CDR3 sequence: CASSKGQLNTEAFF. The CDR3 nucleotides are TGTGCCAGCAGTAAGGGACAGCTGAACACTGAAGCTTTCTTT.

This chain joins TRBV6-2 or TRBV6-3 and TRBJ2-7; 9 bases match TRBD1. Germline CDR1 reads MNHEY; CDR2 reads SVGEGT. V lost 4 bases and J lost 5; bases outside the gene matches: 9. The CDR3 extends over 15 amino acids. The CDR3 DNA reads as TGTGCCAGCAGTTCGTGGGACAGGGTGGGCCACGAGCAGTACTTC. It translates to CASSSWDRVGHEQYF.

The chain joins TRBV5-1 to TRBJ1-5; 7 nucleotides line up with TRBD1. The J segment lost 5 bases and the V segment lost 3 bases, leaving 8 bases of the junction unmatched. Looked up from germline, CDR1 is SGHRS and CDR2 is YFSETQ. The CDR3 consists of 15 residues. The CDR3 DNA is TGCGCCAGCAGCTCCTGGGGGACAGCCGATCAGCCCCAGCATTTT. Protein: CASSSWGTADQPQHF.

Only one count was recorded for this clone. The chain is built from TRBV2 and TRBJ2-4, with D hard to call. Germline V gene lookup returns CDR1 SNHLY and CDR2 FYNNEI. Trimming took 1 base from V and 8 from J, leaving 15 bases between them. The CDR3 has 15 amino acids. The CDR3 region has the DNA TGTGCCAGCAGTGAAGTTTTGTATTCGTCAGACATTCAGTACTTC. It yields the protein CASSEVLYSSDIQYF.

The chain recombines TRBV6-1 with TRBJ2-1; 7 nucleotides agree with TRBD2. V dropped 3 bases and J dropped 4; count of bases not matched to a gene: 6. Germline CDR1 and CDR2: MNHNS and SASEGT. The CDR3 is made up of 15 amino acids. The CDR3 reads CASSDMGGTYNEQFF. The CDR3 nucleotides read TGTGCCAGCAGTGATATGGGGGGGACTTACAATGAGCAGTTCTTC.

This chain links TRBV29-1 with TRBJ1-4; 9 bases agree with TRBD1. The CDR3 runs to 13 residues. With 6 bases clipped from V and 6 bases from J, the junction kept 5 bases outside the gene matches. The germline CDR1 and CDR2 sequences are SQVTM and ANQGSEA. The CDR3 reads CSVPQGADEKLFF. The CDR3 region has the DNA TGCAGCGTGCCACAGGGGGCTGATGAAAAACTGTTTTTT.

CDR3 coding DNA: TGTGCCAGCAGCCAAGTGACAGGGGGGAACACTGAAGCTTTCTTT. It yields the protein CASSQVTGGNTEAFF. The J gene is TRBJ1-1, the V gene TRBV4-2, with 9 bases fitting TRBD1. Germline V gene lookup returns CDR1 LGHNA and CDR2 YNFKEQ. This CDR3 is 15 amino acids long. J gave up 1 base and V 1 base, and 1 base lay outside the gene matches.

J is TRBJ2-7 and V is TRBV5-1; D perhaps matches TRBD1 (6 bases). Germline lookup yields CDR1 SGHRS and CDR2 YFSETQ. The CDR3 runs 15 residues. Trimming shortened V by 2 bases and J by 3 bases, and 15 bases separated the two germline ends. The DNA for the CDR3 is TGCGCCAGCAGCTTAGGGTCAGGGGATATCTACGAGCAGTACTTC. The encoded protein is CASSLGSGDIYEQYF.

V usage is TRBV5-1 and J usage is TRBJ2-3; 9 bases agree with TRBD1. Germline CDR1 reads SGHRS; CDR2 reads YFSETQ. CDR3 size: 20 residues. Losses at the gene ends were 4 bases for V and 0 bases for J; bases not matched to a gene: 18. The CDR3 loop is CASSLRTGAALISSTDTQYF. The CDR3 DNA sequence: TGCGCCAGCAGCCTGCGGACAGGGGCGGCTCTAATATCTAGCACAGATACGCAGTATTTT.

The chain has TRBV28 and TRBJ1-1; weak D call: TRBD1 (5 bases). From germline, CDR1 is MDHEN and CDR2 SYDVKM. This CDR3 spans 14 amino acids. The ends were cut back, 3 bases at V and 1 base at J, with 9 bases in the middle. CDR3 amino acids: CASSLGLPNTEAFF. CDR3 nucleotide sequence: TGTGCCAGCAGTTTGGGGCTGCCGAACACTGAAGCTTTCTTT.

The CDR3 DNA is TGTGCCAGCAGTCTAATTGGACAGGGCTATGGCTACACCTTC. This codes for CASSLIGQGYGYTF. V and J are TRBV28 and TRBJ1-2; 8 nucleotides line up with TRBD1. V shed 5 bases, J shed 4 bases, and the junction held 6 bases outside the gene matches. The germline V gene encodes CDR1 MDHEN and CDR2 SYDVKM. The CDR3 has 14 residues.

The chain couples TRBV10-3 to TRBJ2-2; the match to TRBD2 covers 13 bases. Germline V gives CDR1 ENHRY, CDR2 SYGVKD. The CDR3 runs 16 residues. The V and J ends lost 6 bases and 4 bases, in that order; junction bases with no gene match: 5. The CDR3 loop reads CAISGTSGKSTGELFF. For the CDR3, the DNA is TGTGCCATCAGCGGGACTAGCGGGAAGAGCACCGGGGAGCTGTTTTTT.

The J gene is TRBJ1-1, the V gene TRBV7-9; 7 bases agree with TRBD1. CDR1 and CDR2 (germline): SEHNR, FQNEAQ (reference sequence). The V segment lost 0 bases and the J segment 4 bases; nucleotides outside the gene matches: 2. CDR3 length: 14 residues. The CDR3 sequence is CASSLATGTTEAFF. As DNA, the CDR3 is TGTGCCAGCAGCTTAGCGACAGGGACCACTGAAGCTTTCTTT. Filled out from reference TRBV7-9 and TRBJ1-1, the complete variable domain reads DTGVSQNPRHKITKRGQNVTFRCDPISEHNRLYWYRQTLGQGPEFLTYFQNEAQLEKSRLLSDRFSAERPKGSFSTLEIQRTEQGDSAMYLCASSLATGTTEAFFGQGTRLTVV.

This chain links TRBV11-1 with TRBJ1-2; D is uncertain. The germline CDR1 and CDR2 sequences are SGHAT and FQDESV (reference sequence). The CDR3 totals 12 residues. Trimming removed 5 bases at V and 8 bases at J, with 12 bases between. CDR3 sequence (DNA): TGTGCCAGCAGCAGCGGCGAGAGAGGCTACACCTTC. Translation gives CASSSGERGYTF.